These 12 T cell receptor beta chains were all obtained from the same sample, sequenced in a study of T cell responses to AZD1222 COVID-19 vaccine. Clones were read by immunoSEQ multiplex PCR, and TCRdb kept only the in-frame ones, dropping some. Altogether about 270,000 clones are present, about 94% being singletons, with the ten largest covering around 0.57%. Sequences were derived from peripheral blood, sampled 28 days after the second AZD1222 dose. Receptors originate from an adult who received the AZD1222 COVID-19 vaccine.

The chain links TRBV5-1 to TRBJ2-2; D not certain. Per germline, CDR1 SGHRS and CDR2 YFSETQ. This CDR3 is 16 amino acids long. Trimming removed 0 bases at V and 1 base at J, with 10 bases between. The CDR3 loop is CASSLVGYKNTGELFF. The DNA of the CDR3 is TGCGCCAGCAGCTTGGTTGGCTACAAGAACACCGGGGAGCTGTTTTTT.

The gene calls are TRBV16 and TRBJ2-3, with D possibly TRBD1 on 5 matching bases. V was shortened by 0 bases and J by 3 bases, with 10 bases between the two germline ends. The CDR3 has 15 amino acids. CDR1 is KGHSY, CDR2 FQNENV, per germline. Written as DNA, the CDR3 is TGTGCCAGCAGCCAATCTCAGCAGGGTACAGATACGCAGTATTTT. Protein: CASSQSQQGTDTQYF.

The gene calls are TRBV15 and TRBJ2-2, with D perhaps being TRBD1 or TRBD2 (6 bases each). The CDR3 has 14 residues. V lost 0 bases and J lost 5, with 7 bases in between. Germline V gives CDR1 LNHNV, CDR2 YYDKDF (reference sequence). DNA of the CDR3: TGTGCCACCAGCAGAGAAGGGGGGACCGGGGAGCTGTTTTTT. Encoded protein: CATSREGGTGELFF. The full variable domain, with the rest looked up from reference TRBV15 and TRBJ2-2, is DAMVIQNPRYQVTQFGKPVTLSCSQTLNHNVMYWYQQKSSQAPKLLFHYYDKDFNNEADTPDNFQSRRPNTSFCFLDIRSPGLGDTAMYLCATSREGGTGELFFGEGSRLTVL.

The chain has TRBV18 and TRBJ1-3, with D unclear. The CDR3 spans 14 residues. V dropped 6 bases and J dropped 2 bases, with 11 bases sitting between them. Germline CDR1 is KGHSH and CDR2 is LQKENI. This CDR3 reads CASSSLGAGNTIYF. Written as DNA, the CDR3 is TGTGCCAGCTCTTCCCTCGGGGCTGGAAACACCATATATTTT. The whole variable domain, remainder taken from reference TRBV18 and TRBJ1-3, is NAGVMQNPRHLVRRRGQEARLRCSPMKGHSHVYWYRQLPEEGLKFMVYLQKENIIDESGMPKERFSAEFPKEGPSILRIQQVVRGDSAAYFCASSSLGAGNTIYFGEGSWLTVV.

The chain has TRBV7-9 and TRBJ2-2; D is undetermined. Germline lookup yields CDR1 SEHNR and CDR2 FQNEAQ (reference sequence). This CDR3 comprises 12 residues. V lost 3 bases and J lost 5, with 4 bases in between. The CDR3 protein is CASSFLTGELFF. In nucleotides, the CDR3 is TGTGCCAGCAGCTTTCTTACCGGGGAGCTGTTTTTT. The full variable domain, completed using reference TRBV7-9 and TRBJ2-2, is DTGVSQNPRHKITKRGQNVTFRCDPISEHNRLYWYRQTLGQGPEFLTYFQNEAQLEKSRLLSDRFSAERPKGSFSTLEIQRTEQGDSAMYLCASSFLTGELFFGEGSRLTVL.

The chain couples TRBV28 to TRBJ1-4, with 7 bases matching TRBD1. V dropped 5 bases and J dropped 6; count of bases not matched to a gene: 9. The germline V gene encodes CDR1 MDHEN and CDR2 SYDVKM. The CDR3 consists of 15 residues. The DNA for the CDR3 is TGTGCCAGCAGTCCCCATTCGGGACAGTATGAAAAACTGTTTTTT. This codes for CASSPHSGQYEKLFF.

This chain connects TRBV19 to TRBJ1-6; D gene unclear. Looked up from germline, CDR1 is LNHDA and CDR2 is SQIVND (reference sequence). The CDR3 contains 13 residues. V lost 5 bases to trimming and J lost 10 bases, with 12 bases between them. The CDR3 sequence is CASSFRDGSPLHF. The CDR3, as DNA: TGTGCCAGTAGTTTCCGGGATGGATCACCCCTCCACTTT.

As regards this clone: Other DNA sequences in this sample translate to the same CDR3. The CDR3 bases are TGCGCCAGCAGCTTGGCCGGAATCTCCTACGAGCAGTACTTC. Protein sequence: CASSLAGISYEQYF. V is TRBV5-1 and J is TRBJ2-7; no reliable D call. Per germline, CDR1 SGHRS and CDR2 YFSETQ. The CDR3 consists of 14 residues. The V end was cut by 0 bases, the J end by 0 bases, with 7 bases between.

This clone was seen once. The chain couples TRBV28 to TRBJ2-4, with no clear D. The germline V gene has CDR1 MDHEN and CDR2 SYDVKM. V was pared by 8 bases and J by 0 bases, with 5 bases between. The CDR3 totals 12 residues. Here the CDR3 reads CASSLAKNIQYF. The CDR3, as DNA: TGTGCCAGCTCTCTAGCCAAAAACATTCAGTACTTC.

V gene TRBV19 combines with J gene TRBJ1-3; no reliable D call. The CDR3 spans 15 residues. Germline CDR1 is LNHDA and CDR2 is SQIVND (reference sequence). V was trimmed by 4 bases and J by 0 bases, leaving 10 bases between them. The DNA of the CDR3 is TGTGCCAGTAGTAGGACTGGCTCCTCTGGAAACACCATATATTTT. Translated, it gives CASSRTGSSGNTIYF. Together with reference TRBV19 and TRBJ1-3, the CDR3 gives the full variable domain: DGGITQSPKYLFRKEGQNVTLSCEQNLNHDAMYWYRQDPGQGLRLIYYSQIVNDFQKGDIAEGYSVSREKKESFPLTVTSAQKNPTAFYLCASSRTGSSGNTIYFGEGSWLTVV.

The chain carries TRBV6-5 and TRBJ1-5; D uncertain. The CDR3 contains 15 residues. Germline CDR1 is MNHEY and CDR2 is SVGAGI. V lost 6 bases and J lost 0, with 12 bases in between. DNA of the CDR3: TGTGCCAGCAGCCATGGACGGCTTAGCAATCAGCCCCAGCATTTT. Translated: CASSHGRLSNQPQHF.

The chain uses TRBV28 and TRBJ1-2; D is undetermined. The CDR3 is 11 residues long. Germline CDR1 MDHEN, CDR2 SYDVKM. Trimming left V 7 bases short and J 8 bases short, with 11 bases between. Here the CDR3 DNA reads TGTGCCAGCAAGGGAGCTGAGGGCTACACCTTC. Translating gives CASKGAEGYTF.